This T cell receptor (beta chain) comes out of a study of T cell responses to AZD1222 COVID-19 vaccine. Study-wide context: Second doses were pooled across both intervals (about 4 or about 12 weeks).

Repertoires were generated with immunoSEQ multiplex PCR, while TCRdb's copy carries only in-frame clones and drops some. Among 100,000 or so clones listed, 87% were seen once. General observations from the study: Regions 160-218 and 743-854 held dominance among vaccine-associated CD4 TCRs, which spanned spike. The study found Spike-specific TCR breadth and depth rose after two AZD1222 doses. The donor cohort was predominantly white British with a female majority, and clonal diversity may have been underestimated.

The length of the CDR3 is 15 residues. In germline, CDR1 is MRHNA, CDR2 SNTAGT. The V segment lost 0 bases and the J segment 8 bases; nucleotides outside the gene matches: 3. Details on this clone: No antigen is known for it.

This chain connects TRBV6-4 to TRBJ2-1, with TRBD2 matching over 11 bases. This specimen consisted of peripheral blood, obtained on day 0 of AZD1222 vaccination. The TCR sequence derives from an adult in good health. CDR3: CASSDSTSGGYEQFF. In DNA form, the CDR3 reads TGTGCCAGCAGTGACTCAACTAGCGGGGGCTATGAGCAGTTCTTC.